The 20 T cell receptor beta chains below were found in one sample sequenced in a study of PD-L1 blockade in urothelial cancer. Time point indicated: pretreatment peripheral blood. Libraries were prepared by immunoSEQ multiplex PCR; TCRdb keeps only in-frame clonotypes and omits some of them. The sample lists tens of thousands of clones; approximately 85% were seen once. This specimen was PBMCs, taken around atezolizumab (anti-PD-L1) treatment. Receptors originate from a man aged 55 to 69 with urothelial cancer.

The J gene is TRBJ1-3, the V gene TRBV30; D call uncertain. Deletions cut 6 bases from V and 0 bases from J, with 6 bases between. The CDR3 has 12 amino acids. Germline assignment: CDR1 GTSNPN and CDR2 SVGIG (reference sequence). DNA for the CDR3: TGTGCCTGTAGCCCCTCTGGAAACACCATATATTTT. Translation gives CACSPSGNTIYF.

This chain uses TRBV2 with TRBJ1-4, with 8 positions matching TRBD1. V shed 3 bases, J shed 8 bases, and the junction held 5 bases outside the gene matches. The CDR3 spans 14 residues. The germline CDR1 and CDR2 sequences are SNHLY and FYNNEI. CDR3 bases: TGTGCCAGCAGTGAGAACAGGGGGGAGGAAAAACTGTTTTTT. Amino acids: CASSENRGEEKLFF.

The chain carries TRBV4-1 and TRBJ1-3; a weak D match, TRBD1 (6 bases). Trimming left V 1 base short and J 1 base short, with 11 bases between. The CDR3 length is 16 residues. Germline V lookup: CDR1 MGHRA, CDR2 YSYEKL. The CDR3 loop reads CASSQAGRGSGNTIYF. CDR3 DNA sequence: TGCGCCAGCAGCCAAGCTGGGAGGGGGTCTGGAAACACCATATATTTT.

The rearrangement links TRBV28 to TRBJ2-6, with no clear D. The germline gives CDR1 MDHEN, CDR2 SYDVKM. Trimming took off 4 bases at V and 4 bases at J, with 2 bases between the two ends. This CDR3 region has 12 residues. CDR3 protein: CASSSGANVLTF. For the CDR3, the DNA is TGTGCCAGCAGTTCGGGGGCCAACGTCCTGACTTTC.

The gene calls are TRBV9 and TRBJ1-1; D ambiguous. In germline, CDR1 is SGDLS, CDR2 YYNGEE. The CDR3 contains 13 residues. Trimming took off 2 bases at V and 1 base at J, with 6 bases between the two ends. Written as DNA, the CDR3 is TGTGCCAGCAGCGTCCGGGGGAACACTGAAGCTTTCTTT. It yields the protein CASSVRGNTEAFF.

For the CDR3, the DNA is TGTGCCAGTAGGAGCCGACAGGGGATCGATGGCTACACCTTC. Protein product: CASRSRQGIDGYTF. The chain has TRBV19 and TRBJ1-2; 8 bases are a match to TRBD1. CDR3 size: 14 residues. V lost 6 bases and J lost 6; bases outside the gene matches: 9. Germline assignment: CDR1 LNHDA and CDR2 SQIVND (reference sequence).

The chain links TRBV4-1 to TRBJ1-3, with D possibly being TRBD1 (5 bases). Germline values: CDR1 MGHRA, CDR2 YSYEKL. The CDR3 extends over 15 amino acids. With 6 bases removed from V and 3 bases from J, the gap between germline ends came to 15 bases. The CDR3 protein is CASRESEGVGNTIYF. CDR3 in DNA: TGCGCCAGCAGGGAGTCAGAAGGGGTTGGAAACACCATATATTTT.

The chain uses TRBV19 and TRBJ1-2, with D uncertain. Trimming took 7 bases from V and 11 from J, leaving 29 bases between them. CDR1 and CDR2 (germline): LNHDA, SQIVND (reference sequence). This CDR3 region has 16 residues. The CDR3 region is CASIRDALTPGYGYTF. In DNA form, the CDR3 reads TGTGCCAGTATTCGTGATGCCCTCACCCCAGGTTACGGTTACACCTTC.

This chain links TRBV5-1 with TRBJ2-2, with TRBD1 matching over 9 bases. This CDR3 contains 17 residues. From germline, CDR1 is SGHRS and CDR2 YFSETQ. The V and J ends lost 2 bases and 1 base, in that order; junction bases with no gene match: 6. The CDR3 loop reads CASSLGDRAENTGELFF. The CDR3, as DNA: TGCGCCAGCAGCTTAGGGGACAGGGCAGAGAACACCGGGGAGCTGTTTTTT.

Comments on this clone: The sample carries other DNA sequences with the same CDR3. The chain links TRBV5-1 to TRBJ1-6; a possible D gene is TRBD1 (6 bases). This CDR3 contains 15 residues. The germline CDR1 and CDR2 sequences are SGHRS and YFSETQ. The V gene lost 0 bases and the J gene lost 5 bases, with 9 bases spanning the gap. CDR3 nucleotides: TGCGCCAGCAGCTTGGCTACAGGGAATAATTCACCCCTCCACTTT. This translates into CASSLATGNNSPLHF.

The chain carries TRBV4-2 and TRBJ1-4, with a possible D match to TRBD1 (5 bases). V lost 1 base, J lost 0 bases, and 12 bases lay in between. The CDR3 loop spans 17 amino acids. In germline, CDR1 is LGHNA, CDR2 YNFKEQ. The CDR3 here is CASSQAPTAATNEKLFF. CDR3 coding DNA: TGTGCCAGCAGCCAAGCGCCGACAGCAGCAACTAATGAAAAACTGTTTTTT.

CDR3 residues: CASSYSGRGQETQYF. The CDR3 nucleotides are TGTGCCAGCAGTTACTCAGGGAGGGGACAAGAGACCCAGTACTTC. The chain joins TRBV6-5 to TRBJ2-5; 7 bases fit TRBD2. The CDR3 extends over 15 amino acids. V gave up 0 bases and J gave up 2 bases; unmatched junction bases: 3. Germline V gene data show CDR1 as MNHEY and CDR2 as SVGAGI.

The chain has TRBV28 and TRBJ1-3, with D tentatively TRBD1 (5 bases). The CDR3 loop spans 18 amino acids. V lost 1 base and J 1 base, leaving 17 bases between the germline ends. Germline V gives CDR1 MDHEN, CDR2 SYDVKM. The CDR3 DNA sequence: TGTGCCAGCAGTTTATCAACCGGGACTCCTGGTTCTGGAAACACCATATATTTT. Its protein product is CASSLSTGTPGSGNTIYF.

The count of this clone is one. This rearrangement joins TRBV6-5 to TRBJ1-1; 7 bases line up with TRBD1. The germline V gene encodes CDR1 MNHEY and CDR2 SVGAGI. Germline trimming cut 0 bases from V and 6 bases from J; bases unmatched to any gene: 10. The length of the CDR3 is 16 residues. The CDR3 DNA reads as TGTGCCAGCAGTTACTCGACGGGACAGTCGGTCTCTGAAGCTTTCTTT. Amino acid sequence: CASSYSTGQSVSEAFF.

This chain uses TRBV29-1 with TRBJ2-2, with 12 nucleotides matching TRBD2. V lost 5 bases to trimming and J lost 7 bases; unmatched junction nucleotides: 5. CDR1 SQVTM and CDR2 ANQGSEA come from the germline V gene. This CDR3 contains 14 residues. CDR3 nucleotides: TGCAGCGTTACCGGACTAGCGGGGCACGGGGAGCTGTTTTTT. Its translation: CSVTGLAGHGELFF.

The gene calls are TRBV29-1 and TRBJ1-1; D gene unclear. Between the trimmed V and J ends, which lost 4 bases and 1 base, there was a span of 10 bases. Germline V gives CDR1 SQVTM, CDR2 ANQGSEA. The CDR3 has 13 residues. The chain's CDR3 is CSVGEGRNTEAFF. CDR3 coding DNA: TGCAGCGTTGGTGAGGGAAGGAACACTGAAGCTTTCTTT.

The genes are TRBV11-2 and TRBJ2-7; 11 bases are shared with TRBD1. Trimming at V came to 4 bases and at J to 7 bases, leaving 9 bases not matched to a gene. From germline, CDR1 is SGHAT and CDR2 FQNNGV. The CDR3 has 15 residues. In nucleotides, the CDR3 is TGTGCCAGCAGCTCGAACGGACAGGGGGCGGGAGAGCAGTACTTC. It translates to CASSSNGQGAGEQYF.

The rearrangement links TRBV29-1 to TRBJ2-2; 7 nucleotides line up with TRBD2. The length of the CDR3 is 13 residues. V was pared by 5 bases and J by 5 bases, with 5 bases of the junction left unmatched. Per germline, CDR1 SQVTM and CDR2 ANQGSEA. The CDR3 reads CSVYGGVTGELFF. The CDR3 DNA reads TGCAGCGTTTATGGGGGGGTGACCGGGGAGCTGTTTTTT.

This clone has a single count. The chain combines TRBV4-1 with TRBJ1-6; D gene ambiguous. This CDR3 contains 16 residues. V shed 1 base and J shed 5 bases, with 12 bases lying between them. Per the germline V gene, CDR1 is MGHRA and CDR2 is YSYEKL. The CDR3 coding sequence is TGCGCCAGCAGCCAAGGTGGATGGGCAGATAATTCACCCCTCCACTTT. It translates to CASSQGGWADNSPLHF.

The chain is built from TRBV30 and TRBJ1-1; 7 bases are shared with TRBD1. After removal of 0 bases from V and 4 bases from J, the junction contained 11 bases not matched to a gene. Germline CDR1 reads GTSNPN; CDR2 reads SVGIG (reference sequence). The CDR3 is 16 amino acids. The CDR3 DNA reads TGTGCCTGGAGTGTACGGGGCAGGGGGTTAACCACTGAAGCTTTCTTT. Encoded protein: CAWSVRGRGLTTEAFF.